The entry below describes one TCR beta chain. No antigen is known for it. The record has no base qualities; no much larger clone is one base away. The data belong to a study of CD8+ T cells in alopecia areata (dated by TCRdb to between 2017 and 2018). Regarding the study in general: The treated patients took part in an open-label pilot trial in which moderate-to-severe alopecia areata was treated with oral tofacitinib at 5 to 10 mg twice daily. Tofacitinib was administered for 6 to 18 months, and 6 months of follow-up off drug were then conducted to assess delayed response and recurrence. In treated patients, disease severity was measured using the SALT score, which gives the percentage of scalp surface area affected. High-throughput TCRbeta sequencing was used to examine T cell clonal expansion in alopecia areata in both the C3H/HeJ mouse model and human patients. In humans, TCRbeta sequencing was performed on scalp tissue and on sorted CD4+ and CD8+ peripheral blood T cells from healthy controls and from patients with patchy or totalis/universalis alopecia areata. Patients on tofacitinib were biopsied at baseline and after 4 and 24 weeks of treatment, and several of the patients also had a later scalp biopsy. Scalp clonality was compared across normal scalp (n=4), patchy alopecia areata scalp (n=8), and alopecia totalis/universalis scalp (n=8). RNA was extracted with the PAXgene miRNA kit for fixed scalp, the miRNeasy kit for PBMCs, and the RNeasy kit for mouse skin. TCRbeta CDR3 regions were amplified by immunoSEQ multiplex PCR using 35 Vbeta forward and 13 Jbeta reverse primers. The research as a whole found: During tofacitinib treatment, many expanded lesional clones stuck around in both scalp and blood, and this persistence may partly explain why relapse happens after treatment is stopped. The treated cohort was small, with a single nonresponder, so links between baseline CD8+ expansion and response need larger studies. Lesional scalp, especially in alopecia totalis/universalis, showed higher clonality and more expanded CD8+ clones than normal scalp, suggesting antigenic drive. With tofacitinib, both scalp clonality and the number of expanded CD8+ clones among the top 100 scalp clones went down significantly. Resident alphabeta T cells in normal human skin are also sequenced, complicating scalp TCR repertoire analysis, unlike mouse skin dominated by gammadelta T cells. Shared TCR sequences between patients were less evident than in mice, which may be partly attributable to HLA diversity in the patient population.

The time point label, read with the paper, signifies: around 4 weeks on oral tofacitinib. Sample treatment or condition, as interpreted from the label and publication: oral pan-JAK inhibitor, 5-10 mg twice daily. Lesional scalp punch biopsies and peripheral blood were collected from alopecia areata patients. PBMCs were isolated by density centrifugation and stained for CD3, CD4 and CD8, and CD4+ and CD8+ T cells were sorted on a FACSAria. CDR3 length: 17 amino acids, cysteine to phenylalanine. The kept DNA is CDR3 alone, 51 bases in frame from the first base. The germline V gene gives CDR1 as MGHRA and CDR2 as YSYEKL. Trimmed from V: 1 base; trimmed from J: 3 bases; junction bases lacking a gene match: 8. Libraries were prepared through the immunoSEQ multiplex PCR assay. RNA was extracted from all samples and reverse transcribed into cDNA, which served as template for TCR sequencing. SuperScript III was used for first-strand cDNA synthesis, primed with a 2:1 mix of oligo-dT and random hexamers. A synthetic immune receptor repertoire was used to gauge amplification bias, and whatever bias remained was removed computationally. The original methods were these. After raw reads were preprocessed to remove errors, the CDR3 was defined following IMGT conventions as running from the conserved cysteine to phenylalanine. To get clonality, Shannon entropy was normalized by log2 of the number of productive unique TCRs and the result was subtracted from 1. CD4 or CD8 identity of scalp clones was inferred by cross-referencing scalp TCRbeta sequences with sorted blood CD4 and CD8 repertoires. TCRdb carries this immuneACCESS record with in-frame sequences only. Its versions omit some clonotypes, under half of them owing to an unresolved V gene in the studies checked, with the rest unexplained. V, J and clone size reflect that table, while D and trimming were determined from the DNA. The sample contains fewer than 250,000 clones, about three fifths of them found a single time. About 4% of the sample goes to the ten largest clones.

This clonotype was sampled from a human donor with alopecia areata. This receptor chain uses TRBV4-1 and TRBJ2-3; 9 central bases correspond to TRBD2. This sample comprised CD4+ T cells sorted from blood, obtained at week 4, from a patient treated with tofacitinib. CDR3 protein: CASSQGVGLAGTDTQYF. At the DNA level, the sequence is TGCGCCAGCAGCCAAGGGGTCGGGCTAGCGGGGACAGATACGCAGTATTTT.